This T cell receptor (beta chain) was captured in a study of blood T cell repertoires in COVID-19. Overall study context: The United States, Italy and Spain were the sources of the acute and convalescent COVID-19 samples. T cells, B-cell-depleted T cells, or PBMCs provided the cDNA or gDNA that served as material.

Per the original data handling: Reference gene primer amplification gave nucleated cell count estimates. The repertoire was sequenced with immunoSEQ multiplex PCR; TCRdb's copy has only in-frame clones and lacks some. The D gene and trimming were derived from the DNA, and the V and J assignments and clone size from that table. This sample has around 81,000 clones, with around 80% found just once. From germline, CDR1 is SEHNR and CDR2 FQNEAQ (reference sequence). V shed 2 bases, J shed 8 bases, and the junction held 5 bases outside the gene matches. This CDR3 comprises 14 residues. Sequencing used peripheral blood. The chain combines TRBV7-9 with TRBJ2-1, with 8 bases that match TRBD2. This TCR was recovered from a human donor in a cohort sampled during active COVID-19. CDR3 coding DNA: TGTGCCAGCAGCTTAAGACTAGCGATGGATGAGCAGTTCTTC. Translating gives CASSLRLAMDEQFF.